This is a list of T cell receptor beta chains from one sample in a study of blood T cell repertoires in COVID-19. Libraries were prepared by immunoSEQ multiplex PCR; TCRdb keeps only in-frame clonotypes and omits some of them. The sample has tens of thousands of clones, under 95% seen once; the top ten hold under 6.5%. Sequenced input: peripheral blood. The source is a human donor in a cohort sampled during active COVID-19. Both conserved end residues are part of each CDR3. A D gene is named only where the DNA matches it firmly. The listing skips clone size in some rows; elsewhere it reads once, few, many or a size class.

v_gene,d_gene,abundance,j_gene,CDR3nt,CDR3aa
TRBV6-5,TRBD2,.,TRBJ2-7,TGTGCCAGCAGTTGGACTAGCGGGGGGGCGGGCTACGAGCAGTACTTC,CASSWTSGGAGYEQYF
TRBV18,TRBD1,.,TRBJ1-5,TGTGCCAGCTCGCCGGCGCCTTACAGGGGGGGCGGCAATCAGCCCCAGCATTTT,CASSPAPYRGGGNQPQHF
TRBV12-3/TRBV12-4,.,.,TRBJ1-2,TGTGCCAGCAACCCGACAGGAATCTATGGCTACACCTTC,CASNPTGIYGYTF
TRBV10-2,.,few,TRBJ2-7,TGCGCCAGCAGTGACGGACGGGAGAACGAGCAGTACTTC,CASSDGRENEQYF
TRBV10-3,TRBD1,few,TRBJ1-2,TGTGCCATCAGTGACGGACAGGGAACATTAAACTATGGCTACACCTTC,CAISDGQGTLNYGYTF
TRBV18,TRBD1,.,TRBJ2-1,TGTGCCAGCTCACCGAGAGCACCGGGACAGGGTGCCTACAATGAGCAGTTCTTC,CASSPRAPGQGAYNEQFF
TRBV20-1,TRBD2,.,TRBJ2-1,TGCAGTCAAGGAGGGACTAGCGGTCCGTTCTTC,CSQGGTSGPFF
TRBV6-2/TRBV6-3,TRBD1,.,TRBJ1-3,TGTGCCAGCAGTTACTTATTTCTGGGACAGCCAACGTTTGGAAACACCATATATTTT,CASSYLFLGQPTFGNTIYF
TRBV11-2,.,.,TRBJ2-2,TGTGCCAGCAGCTTGTTGAATACAGGTTTCACCGGGGAGCTGTTTTTT,CASSLLNTGFTGELFF
TRBV2,TRBD2,.,TRBJ2-3,TGTGCCAGCAGTGAAGAGGAGGGACTAGCGGGGATTAATACGCAGTATTTT,CASSEEEGLAGINTQYF
TRBV18,TRBD2,.,TRBJ2-1,TGTGCCAGCTCACTGATTAGCGGGGCCTACAATGAGCAGTTCTTC,CASSLISGAYNEQFF
TRBV27,.,.,TRBJ1-5,TGTGCCAGCGGACCCGGACAGACAAATCAGCCCCAGCATTTT,CASGPGQTNQPQHF
TRBV19,TRBD2,.,TRBJ2-5,TGTGCCAGTGGACCGAATAGCGGGGCAGAGACCCAGTACTTC,CASGPNSGAETQYF
TRBV7-9,TRBD2,.,TRBJ2-3,TGTGCCAGCAGCGCGGGACTAGCGGGGTTGGATACGCAGTATTTT,CASSAGLAGLDTQYF
TRBV12-5,.,.,TRBJ1-2,TGTGCTAGTGCACTGTCGTCGGGGGGTCGTGGCTACACCTTC,CASALSSGGRGYTF
TRBV4-1,TRBD2,once,TRBJ2-1,TGCGCCAGCAGCCAAGAGGCAGTAGGACTAGCTGCGATCTACAATGAGCAGTTCTTC,CASSQEAVGLAAIYNEQFF
TRBV5-1,TRBD2,.,TRBJ2-2,TGCGCCAGCAGTTCCCTAGCGGGGGGGCCTCTTAACACCGGGGAGCTGTTTTTT,CASSSLAGGPLNTGELFF
TRBV6-6,.,.,TRBJ1-1,TGTGCCAGCAGTTACCCAGAGCTTGAACAGGGTAAAGCTTTCTTT,CASSYPELEQGKAFF
TRBV7-2,TRBD1,.,TRBJ1-5,TGTGCCAGCAGCTCGGGACAGGGAGGAGTTCAGCCCCAGCATTTT,CASSSGQGGVQPQHF
TRBV5-1,.,.,TRBJ1-6,TGCGCCAGCAGCCAGCCAGGGGTTGGTTCACCCCTCCACTTT,CASSQPGVGSPLHF
TRBV7-9,.,.,TRBJ1-5,TGTGCCAGCAGCCCGTTGGCGGGGCAGCCCCAGCATTTT,CASSPLAGQPQHF
TRBV9,.,.,TRBJ2-3,TGTGCCAGCAGCGTAGAAGGAGTGGTGGGAGATACGCAGTATTTT,CASSVEGVVGDTQYF
TRBV7-2,TRBD1,.,TRBJ2-1,TGTGCCAGCAGCTTGGTGACAGGGATGGGTAACAATGAGCAGTTCTTC,CASSLVTGMGNNEQFF
TRBV9,.,.,TRBJ2-7,TGTGCCAGCAGCGTAGGGCAGGAGGGGTACGAGCAGTACTTC,CASSVGQEGYEQYF
TRBV6-5,.,.,TRBJ2-5,TGTGCCAGCAGTTACTCGACGGCGCAGGGGCAAGAGACCCAGTACTTC,CASSYSTAQGQETQYF
TRBV30,.,.,TRBJ1-2,TGTGCCTGGAGCGGAGGACAGCACTATGGCTACACCTTC,CAWSGGQHYGYTF
TRBV7-9,.,.,TRBJ1-5,TGTGCCAGCAGCTTAAAAAGTCCAGGGCAAAATCAGCCCCAGCATTTT,CASSLKSPGQNQPQHF
TRBV7-2,.,once,TRBJ1-1,TGTGCCAGCAGCTTAGGTCGCGGGAGCACTGAAGCTTTCTTT,CASSLGRGSTEAFF
TRBV7-2,TRBD1,.,TRBJ2-7,TGTGCCAGCAGCTCCGGGACAGGGCCCTACGAGCAGTACTTC,CASSSGTGPYEQYF
TRBV29-1,.,.,TRBJ1-2,TGCAGCGTTGATACGGGGGGCGATGGCTACACCTTC,CSVDTGGDGYTF
TRBV6-4,TRBD2,.,TRBJ2-1,TGTGCCAGCAGTCTGAGAAGCGGGGGGTTTAATGAGCAGTTCTTC,CASSLRSGGFNEQFF
TRBV6-2/TRBV6-3,TRBD1,.,TRBJ2-1,TGTGCCAGCAGTGCAACAGGGGCGCGTGAGCAGTTCTTC,CASSATGAREQFF
TRBV6-5,.,.,TRBJ1-4,TGTGCCAGCAGCTCAGGGGCAACTAATGAAAAACTGTTTTTT,CASSSGATNEKLFF
TRBV3-1/TRBV3-2,TRBD2,.,TRBJ2-7,TGTGCCAGCAGCCTATATCCCCCCCTAGCGGGGGTCTCCTACGAGCAGTACTTC,CASSLYPPLAGVSYEQYF
TRBV5-6,.,few,TRBJ1-2,TGTGCCAGCAGCTTGAATTCGGATGGCTACACCTTC,CASSLNSDGYTF
TRBV11-2,.,.,TRBJ1-6,TGTGCCAGCAGCTTAAGGGGAACAGGGTTTGTACATTCACCCCTCCACTTT,CASSLRGTGFVHSPLHF
TRBV5-4,.,.,TRBJ2-5,TGTGCCAGCAGCCGACAGGACCAAGAGACCCAGTACTTC,CASSRQDQETQYF
TRBV30,.,.,TRBJ2-2,TGTGCCTGGAGAGGGACACGCACCGGGGAGCTGTTTTTT,CAWRGTRTGELFF
TRBV7-9,.,.,TRBJ2-7,TGTGCCAGCAGCTTAGCGGCCCTCTACGAGCAGTACTTC,CASSLAALYEQYF
TRBV7-3,TRBD2,.,TRBJ2-7,TGTGCCAGCAGCCGGACTAGTCCGGGCGAGCAGTACTTC,CASSRTSPGEQYF
TRBV5-6,.,.,TRBJ1-3,TGTGCCAGCAGCTTCGTGAGCTCTGGAAACACCATATATTTT,CASSFVSSGNTIYF
TRBV18,TRBD1,.,TRBJ1-4,TGTGCCAGCTCACCCCCAGGGACAGCTGAAAAACTGTTTTTT,CASSPPGTAEKLFF